This T cell receptor (beta chain) derives from a study of Graves' ophthalmopathy and Graves' hyperthyroidism. The diagnosis was founded upon clinical symptoms, serum thyroxine, TRAb, thyroid ultrasound and orbital computed tomography. CDR3 size: 18 residues. Germline trimming cut 3 bases from V and 5 bases from J; bases unmatched to any gene: 17. Amplification of the TCR beta CDR3 regions used RNA transcripts (as template). First-round RT-PCR with HTBI primers preceded a second-round multiplex PCR. TCRdb reprocessed the multiplex PCR reads with MiXCR, giving one entry per CDR3 protein. The sample includes 200,000 to 300,000 distinct CDR3 sequences, 40% to 50% of them seen just once.

This sequence originates from an adult man with Graves' ophthalmopathy. Sequenced material: peripheral blood. This chain connects TRBV12-3 or TRBV12-4 to TRBJ2-5, with TRBD2 matching 8 bases. The chain's CDR3 is CASSLGTRTSQVVETQYF. The CDR3 nucleotides are TGTGCCAGCAGTTTGGGGACTCGGACTAGCCAAGTAGTGGAGACCCAGTACTTC.